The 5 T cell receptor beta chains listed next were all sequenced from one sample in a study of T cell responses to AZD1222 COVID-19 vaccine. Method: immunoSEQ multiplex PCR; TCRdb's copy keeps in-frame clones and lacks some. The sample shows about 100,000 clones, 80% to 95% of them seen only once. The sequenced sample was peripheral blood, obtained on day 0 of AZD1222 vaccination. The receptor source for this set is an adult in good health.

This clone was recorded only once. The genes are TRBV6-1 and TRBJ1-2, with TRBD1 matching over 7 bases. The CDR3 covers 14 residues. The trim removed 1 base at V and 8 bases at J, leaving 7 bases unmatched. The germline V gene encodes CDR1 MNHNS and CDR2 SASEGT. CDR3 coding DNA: TGTGCCAGCAGTGAAGGTCAGGGGGAACGCGGCTACACCTTC. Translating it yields CASSEGQGERGYTF.

The CDR3 region is CASSFSTDTQYF. As DNA, the CDR3 is TGTGCCAGCAGTTTCAGCACAGATACGCAGTATTTT. This rearrangement joins TRBV27 to TRBJ2-3; D not resolved. V was cut by 3 bases and J by 0 bases, with 1 base left in between. Germline V gene lookup returns CDR1 MNHEY and CDR2 SMNVEV (reference sequence). The CDR3 extends over 12 amino acids.

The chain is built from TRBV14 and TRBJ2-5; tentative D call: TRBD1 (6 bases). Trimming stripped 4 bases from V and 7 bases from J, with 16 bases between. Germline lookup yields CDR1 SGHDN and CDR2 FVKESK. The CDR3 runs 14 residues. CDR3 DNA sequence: TGTGCCAGCAGCCCCACCCGGGACACCCGGACCCAGTACTTC. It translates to CASSPTRDTRTQYF.

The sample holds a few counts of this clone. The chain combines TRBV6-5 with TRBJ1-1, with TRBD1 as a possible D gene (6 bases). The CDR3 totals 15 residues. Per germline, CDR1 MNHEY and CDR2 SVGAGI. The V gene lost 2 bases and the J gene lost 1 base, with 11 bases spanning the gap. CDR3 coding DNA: TGTGCCAGCAGTTACGGGGCAGGGGAGAACACTGAAGCTTTCTTT. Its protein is CASSYGAGENTEAFF.

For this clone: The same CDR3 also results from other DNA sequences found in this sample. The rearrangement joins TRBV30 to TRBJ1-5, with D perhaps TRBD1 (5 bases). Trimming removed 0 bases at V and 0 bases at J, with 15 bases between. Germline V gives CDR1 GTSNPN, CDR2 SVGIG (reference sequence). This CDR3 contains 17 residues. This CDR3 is CAWSVSAGKHSNQPQHF. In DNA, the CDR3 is TGTGCCTGGAGTGTAAGTGCAGGGAAACATAGCAATCAGCCCCAGCATTTT.